Below are 27 T cell receptor beta chains sequenced from a single sample in a study of OX40 agonist ivuxolimab in advanced cancers. Sequenced by immunoSEQ multiplex PCR; TCRdb stores in-frame clones only, minus some. Altogether 20,000 to 25,000 clones are present, more than 75% being singletons, with the ten largest covering roughly 36%. Sequences were derived from CD4+ or CD8+ T cells sorted from blood, sampled in a trial of the OX40 agonist ivuxolimab. The receptors originated from an adult with an advanced solid tumor such as melanoma, head and neck, liver or kidney cancer.

The V call is TRBV6-4, the J call TRBJ1-2, with 7 bases lining up with TRBD1. CDR3 length: 15 amino acids. Germline V gene sequence: CDR1 MRHNA, CDR2 SNTAGT. J gave up 4 bases and V 4 bases, and 9 bases lay outside the gene matches. In DNA, the CDR3 is TGTGCCAGCAGTGTGGAGGGGGCGTCTGGCTATGGCTACACCTTC. This gives the protein CASSVEGASGYGYTF.

This chain joins TRBV6-5 and TRBJ1-1; maybe TRBD1 (5 bases). V lost 5 bases, J lost 4 bases, and 17 bases lay in between. This CDR3 spans 15 amino acids. CDR1 is MNHEY and CDR2 is SVGAGI in the germline V gene. The CDR3 region has the DNA TGTGCCAGCAGTCCTTGGACCGGGGCGGGCACTGAAGCTTTCTTT. It encodes CASSPWTGAGTEAFF.

The chain uses TRBV7-9 and TRBJ2-1, with 11 positions matching TRBD2. This CDR3 has 16 amino acids. The germline gives CDR1 SEHNR, CDR2 FQNEAQ (reference sequence). V gave up 4 bases and J gave up 8 bases; unmatched junction bases: 10. CDR3 protein: CASSYPTSGKEDEQFF. CDR3 DNA: TGTGCCAGCAGCTACCCGACTAGCGGGAAAGAGGATGAGCAGTTCTTC.

This clone appeared once. The chain employs TRBV7-8 and TRBJ1-5; tentatively, D is TRBD1 (6 bases). CDR1 is SGHVS and CDR2 is FQNEAQ in the germline V gene. The V end was cut by 5 bases, the J end by 0 bases, with 14 bases between. The CDR3 sequence is 16 residues long. In DNA, the CDR3 is TGTGCCAGCAGCGCCGAACAGGGCTATAGCAATCAGCCCCAGCATTTT. Protein sequence: CASSAEQGYSNQPQHF.

The chain joins TRBV5-1 to TRBJ1-2; D is undetermined. Germline lookup yields CDR1 SGHRS and CDR2 YFSETQ. This CDR3 has 16 amino acids. The V and J ends lost 1 base and 0 bases respectively, with 13 bases between them. The CDR3 is CASSLLNSGANYGYTF. CDR3 bases: TGCGCCAGCAGCTTGCTAAACTCAGGAGCTAACTATGGCTACACCTTC.

The chain recombines TRBV5-1 with TRBJ2-7; D perhaps matches TRBD1 (5 bases). This CDR3 contains 14 residues. Germline V lookup: CDR1 SGHRS, CDR2 YFSETQ. The V gene lost 1 base and the J gene lost 4 bases, with 12 bases spanning the gap. The chain's CDR3 is CASSLYDSKYEQYF. CDR3 bases: TGCGCCAGCAGCTTGTATGACAGTAAATACGAGCAGTACTTC.

V usage is TRBV16 and J usage is TRBJ1-2; D is possibly TRBD1 (6 bases). This CDR3 is built from 15 residues. Trimming removed 0 bases from V and 5 bases from J, with 13 bases in between. From germline, CDR1 is KGHSY and CDR2 FQNENV. The CDR3 bases are TGTGCCAGCAGCCAATCGAAAGGGACACGGTATGGCTACACCTTC. It translates to CASSQSKGTRYGYTF.

The chain joins TRBV5-1 to TRBJ2-4; D possibly corresponds to TRBD2 (7 bases). This CDR3 has 17 residues. CDR1 SGHRS and CDR2 YFSETQ come from the germline V gene. Trimming left V 0 bases short and J 1 base short, with 14 bases between. CDR3 sequence reads: CASSLVGGLKAKNIQYF. The CDR3 DNA reads as TGCGCCAGCAGCTTGGTGGGGGGGCTGAAGGCCAAAAACATTCAGTACTTC.

The chain uses TRBV4-1 and TRBJ2-7; D remains ambiguous. The germline CDR1 and CDR2 sequences are MGHRA and YSYEKL. The CDR3 spans 15 residues. The V and J ends lost 5 bases and 4 bases respectively, with 18 bases between them. This CDR3 is CASSNYGGVRYEQYF. The CDR3 nucleotides are TGCGCCAGCAGCAACTACGGCGGAGTCCGATACGAGCAGTACTTC.

The J gene is TRBJ1-6, the V gene TRBV27; the match to TRBD1 covers 10 bases. Germline CDR1 is MNHEY and CDR2 is SMNVEV (reference sequence). Losses at the gene ends were 5 bases for V and 5 bases for J; bases not matched to a gene: 3. The CDR3 covers 15 residues. The CDR3: CASSADRGDNSPLHF. DNA for the CDR3: TGTGCCAGCAGTGCGGACAGGGGGGATAATTCACCCCTCCACTTT.

The chain links TRBV28 to TRBJ2-1, with TRBD2 identical over 11 bases. Trimming took 2 bases from V and 5 from J; bases not matched to a gene: 2. The CDR3 runs to 15 residues. Germline CDR1 is MDHEN and CDR2 is SYDVKM. CDR3 in DNA: TGTGCCAGCAGTTTAGTAGCGGGGGGGAACAATGAGCAGTTCTTC. Translated: CASSLVAGGNNEQFF.

This clone occurred a few times. V is TRBV5-1 and J is TRBJ2-5; D uncertain. The V gene lost 0 bases and the J gene lost 0 bases, with 6 bases spanning the gap. CDR3 length equals 14 residues. From germline, CDR1 is SGHRS and CDR2 YFSETQ. The CDR3 region is CASSLDGNQETQYF. DNA for the CDR3: TGCGCCAGCAGCTTGGATGGGAACCAAGAGACCCAGTACTTC.

The chain couples TRBV28 to TRBJ2-7; D is uncertain. V shed 2 bases and J shed 3 bases, with 5 bases lying between them. The CDR3 extends over 12 amino acids. CDR1 and CDR2 from the germline V gene are MDHEN and SYDVKM. CDR3 amino acids: CASSLGVYEQYF. The CDR3 DNA reads TGTGCCAGCAGTTTAGGGGTCTACGAGCAGTACTTC.

The V call is TRBV5-6, the J call TRBJ2-3; possible D gene TRBD2, 6 bases. Trimming pared 0 bases from V and 0 bases from J, leaving 17 bases between. This CDR3 spans 18 amino acids. Germline V gene data show CDR1 as SGHDT and CDR2 as YYEEEE. CDR3 sequence (DNA): TGTGCCAGCAGCTTGGAACTAGCACTCCTCCCTAGCACAGATACGCAGTATTTT. This translates into CASSLELALLPSTDTQYF.

The chain carries TRBV7-2 and TRBJ2-7, with D possibly TRBD2 on 7 matching bases. Trimming took 3 bases from V and 3 from J, leaving 15 bases between them. The CDR3 is made up of 15 amino acids. CDR1 and CDR2 (germline): SGHTA, FQGNSA. CDR3 sequence reads: CASSFFRGGNYEQYF. The CDR3 region has the DNA TGTGCCAGCAGCTTTTTCAGGGGAGGGAACTACGAGCAGTACTTC. Full variable domain (missing parts from reference TRBV7-2 and TRBJ2-7): GAGVSQSPSNKVTEKGKDVELRCDPISGHTALYWYRQSLGQGLEFLIYFQGNSAPDKSGLPSDRFSAERTGGSVSTLTIQRTQQEDSAVYLCASSFFRGGNYEQYFGPGTRLTVT.

V and J are TRBV28 and TRBJ1-3; the match to TRBD1 covers 7 bases. CDR1 MDHEN and CDR2 SYDVKM come from the germline V gene. The J segment lost 2 bases and the V segment lost 3 bases, leaving 1 base of the junction unmatched. The CDR3 sequence is 14 residues long. CDR3 bases: TGTGCCAGCAGTTTGAGGGGGCCTGGAAACACCATATATTTT. It is translated as CASSLRGPGNTIYF.

About this clone: One end of the junction is discordant with germline, which a read error may explain. J is TRBJ1-2 and V is TRBV27; TRBD1 agrees at 8 bases. Germline-derived CDR1 and CDR2 are MNHEY and SMNVEV (reference sequence). The CDR3 consists of 15 residues. This CDR3 reads CASRLSPGGRGGYTF. Here the CDR3 DNA reads TGTGCCAGCAGATTATCGCCAGGGGGCAGGGGTGGCTACACCTTC.

The V call is TRBV7-9, the J call TRBJ2-5; TRBD2 matches at 13 bases. The junction had 3 bases not matched to a gene; V was cut back by 6 bases and J by 2 bases. Per germline, CDR1 SEHNR and CDR2 FQNEAQ (reference sequence). The CDR3 runs 15 residues. DNA for the CDR3: TGTGCCAGCAGTCGGACTAGCGGGAGTCAAGAGACCCAGTACTTC. As protein: CASSRTSGSQETQYF.

The V call is TRBV25-1, the J call TRBJ1-1, with 7 bases identical to TRBD1. Trimming at V came to 6 bases and at J to 4 bases, leaving 11 bases not matched to a gene. Germline V gene lookup returns CDR1 MGHDK and CDR2 SYGVNS. The CDR3 is made up of 15 amino acids. The CDR3 loop is CASRNKQGLSTEAFF. The CDR3 nucleotides read TGTGCCAGCAGAAACAAACAGGGGCTCAGCACTGAAGCTTTCTTT.

This chain links TRBV2 with TRBJ2-7; 12 bases fit TRBD2. The CDR3 length is 16 residues. The V segment lost 3 bases and the J segment 4 bases; nucleotides outside the gene matches: 7. Germline CDR1 SNHLY, CDR2 FYNNEI. The CDR3 here is CASSEGTSGLSYEQYF. In nucleotides, the CDR3 is TGTGCCAGCAGTGAGGGGACTAGCGGGTTATCTTACGAGCAGTACTTC.

This clone turned up a few times. The chain is built from TRBV28 and TRBJ1-5, with a tentative D call TRBD1 (6 bases). This CDR3 spans 16 amino acids. V was cut by 2 bases and J by 2 bases, with 13 bases left in between. The V gene's germline CDR1 is MDHEN and CDR2 SYDVKM. As DNA, the CDR3 is TGTGCCAGCAGTTTACGGGGGGCGTCACGCAATCAGCCCCAGCATTTT. Amino acid sequence: CASSLRGASRNQPQHF.

This clone was seen a handful of times. This chain links TRBV28 with TRBJ2-3; 7 positions match TRBD1. The trim removed 3 bases at V and 14 bases at J, leaving 8 bases unmatched. The CDR3 length is 12 residues. Germline V lookup: CDR1 MDHEN, CDR2 SYDVKM. The CDR3 spells CASSFPTGTGYF. The CDR3 DNA follows: TGTGCCAGCAGTTTCCCGACAGGGACGGGGTATTTT.

This clone showed up just a few times. The chain couples TRBV5-1 to TRBJ1-2, with 8 bases aligning to TRBD1. Germline V CDR1 and CDR2: SGHRS, YFSETQ. CDR3 length equals 13 residues. Germline trimming cut 3 bases from V and 7 bases from J; bases unmatched to any gene: 5. The CDR3 nucleotides read TGCGCCAGCAGCTCCAGGGGGCTGGGTGGCTACACCTTC. It yields the protein CASSSRGLGGYTF.

The chain uses TRBV27 and TRBJ2-1, with 7 nucleotides matching TRBD2. The CDR3 totals 13 residues. V was pared by 7 bases and J by 6 bases, with 6 bases of the junction left unmatched. CDR1 and CDR2 (germline): MNHEY, SMNVEV (reference sequence). CDR3 bases: TGTGCCAGCAACGTCGGGACTACCAATGAGCAGTTCTTC. Its translation is CASNVGTTNEQFF.

The CDR3 region has the DNA TGTGCCAGTATGGAGATACATAGCAATCAGCCCCAGCATTTT. Translation: CASMEIHSNQPQHF. The V and J genes are TRBV19 and TRBJ1-5, with D unclear. Germline CDR1 LNHDA, CDR2 SQIVND (reference sequence). The V end lost 7 bases, the J end lost 0 bases, and 10 bases lay between the germline ends. The CDR3 totals 14 residues.

V gene TRBV7-9 combines with J gene TRBJ2-7, with TRBD1 identical over 7 bases. This CDR3 is built from 14 residues. With 4 bases clipped from V and 3 bases from J, the junction kept 6 bases outside the gene matches. The germline CDR1 and CDR2 sequences are SEHNR and FQNEAQ (reference sequence). This CDR3 is CASSSDRVLYEQYF. CDR3 sequence (DNA): TGTGCCAGCAGCTCAGACAGGGTTCTCTACGAGCAGTACTTC.

This clone was counted a few times. The CDR3 sequence is CASSPEGLTEAFF. As DNA, the CDR3 is TGTGCCAGCAGCCCAGAGGGGTTGACTGAAGCTTTCTTT. The V call is TRBV7-9, the J call TRBJ1-1; D perhaps matches TRBD1 (5 bases). The CDR3 totals 13 residues. V was pared by 5 bases and J by 5 bases, with 12 bases between. The germline gives CDR1 SEHNR, CDR2 FQNEAQ (reference sequence).